The 19 T cell receptor beta chains below all came from one sample that was sequenced in a study of PD-1 blockade in classical Hodgkin lymphoma (TCRdb year 2020). This specimen's time point label, per the study, means: newly diagnosed, previously untreated cHL patient sample. A Miltenyi CD4+ T cell isolation kit was used for magnetic negative selection to purify CD4+ T cells from thawed PBMCs. Library method: the immunoSEQ multiplex PCR assay. The table comes from immuneACCESS by way of TCRdb, which keeps in-frame sequences with V and J called. Part of the clones is missing from these tables; in studies checked, under half for an unresolved V gene and the rest for unknown reasons. The sample includes around 3,000 clones, with 84% observed a single time. The top ten hold about 2.6% of the sample. Sequenced sample: CD4+ T cells from blood. The origin of the receptors is a human donor with classical Hodgkin lymphoma.

J is TRBJ2-7 and V is TRBV5-4, with D possibly called TRBD1 or TRBD2 (6 bases each). With 4 bases removed from V and 12 bases from J, the gap between germline ends came to 20 bases. Germline CDR1 and CDR2: SGHNT and YYREEE (reference sequence). This CDR3 comprises 13 residues. The chain's CDR3 is CASSDTPWGAGYF. DNA of the CDR3: TGTGCCAGCAGCGACACCCCCTGGGGGGCGGGGTACTTC.

J is TRBJ2-7 and V is TRBV5-5, with TRBD1 identical over 7 bases. Germline V CDR1 and CDR2: SGHKS, YYEKEE (reference sequence). V was pared by 4 bases and J by 6 bases, with 16 bases of the junction left unmatched. CDR3 size: 16 residues. CDR3 sequence (DNA): TGTGCCAGCAGCACGGAAGGGACAGATAGGCTGGGCGAGCAGTACTTC. Protein: CASSTEGTDRLGEQYF.

The V and J genes are TRBV29-1 and TRBJ1-3; TRBD1 matches at 9 bases. Germline assignment: CDR1 SQVTM and CDR2 ANQGSEA. The CDR3 consists of 14 residues. V was pared by 4 bases and J by 3 bases, with 4 bases of the junction left unmatched. CDR3 sequence reads: CSVGGTGIGNTIYF. CDR3 coding DNA: TGCAGCGTTGGCGGGACAGGGATTGGAAACACCATATATTTT.

This chain uses TRBV6-1 with TRBJ2-3; 8 bases fit TRBD1. V shed 4 bases, J shed 4 bases, and the junction held 10 bases outside the gene matches. Germline V gives CDR1 MNHNS, CDR2 SASEGT. The CDR3 extends over 16 amino acids. The CDR3, as DNA: TGTGCCAGCAGTGCCGACTTTACAGGGGGAGCAGATACGCAGTATTTT. This gives the protein CASSADFTGGADTQYF.

J is TRBJ2-1 and V is TRBV6-5, with D uncertain. Germline V gene sequence: CDR1 MNHEY, CDR2 SVGAGI. This CDR3 is 13 amino acids long. With 7 bases removed from V and 9 bases from J, the gap between germline ends came to 16 bases. The CDR3 nucleotides are TGTGCCAGCACCCGTACCCCAGAGAGTGAGCAGTTCTTC. This encodes CASTRTPESEQFF.

The J gene is TRBJ2-7, the V gene TRBV7-9; 8 nucleotides match TRBD2. This CDR3 spans 14 amino acids. Losses at the gene ends were 4 bases for V and 1 base for J; bases not matched to a gene: 3. Germline CDR1 SEHNR, CDR2 FQNEAQ (reference sequence). The DNA of the CDR3 is TGTGCCAGCAGCTGGGGGACTAGATCCTACGAGCAGTACTTC. This gives the protein CASSWGTRSYEQYF.

Here the CDR3 DNA reads TGTGCCAGCTCACGTGGACTAGCGGGACAAGAGACCCAGTACTTC. This translates into CASSRGLAGQETQYF. The chain links TRBV18 to TRBJ2-5; 12 bases agree with TRBD2. The germline gives CDR1 KGHSH, CDR2 LQKENI. This CDR3 contains 15 residues. V lost 4 bases and J lost 2; bases outside the gene matches: 2.

The CDR3 here is CASSWGDRPNSPLHF. The CDR3 DNA follows: TGTGCCAGCAGCTGGGGGGACAGGCCTAATTCACCCCTCCACTTT. The chain links TRBV7-8 to TRBJ1-6; 8 bases align to TRBD1. The V and J ends lost 4 bases and 6 bases, in that order; junction bases with no gene match: 5. From germline, CDR1 is SGHVS and CDR2 FQNEAQ. CDR3 size: 15 residues.

This rearrangement joins TRBV19 to TRBJ2-3; 10 bases are a match to TRBD2. CDR1 is LNHDA and CDR2 is SQIVND in the germline V gene (reference sequence). V shed 3 bases and J 1 base; nucleotides not matched to a gene: 1. This CDR3 region has 15 residues. CDR3 protein: CASSIGLAGTDTQYF. In DNA, the CDR3 is TGTGCCAGTAGTATCGGACTAGCGGGCACAGATACGCAGTATTTT.

J is TRBJ1-1 and V is TRBV5-4; D is unclear. The CDR3 spans 14 residues. The germline CDR1 and CDR2 sequences are SGHNT and YYREEE (reference sequence). V lost 0 bases to trimming and J lost 2 bases, with 8 bases between them. CDR3 protein: CASSLGQQNTEAFF. CDR3 DNA: TGTGCCAGCAGCTTGGGGCAGCAAAACACTGAAGCTTTCTTT.

The rearrangement uses TRBV11-2 and TRBJ2-2; no clear D. This CDR3 has 14 amino acids. Germline V gene data show CDR1 as SGHAT and CDR2 as FQNNGV. V shed 5 bases and J shed 4 bases, with 11 bases lying between them. CDR3 in amino acids: CASSAIRGTGELFF. CDR3 in DNA: TGTGCCAGCAGCGCCATCCGCGGCACCGGGGAGCTGTTTTTT.

The chain recombines TRBV19 with TRBJ2-3; D is uncertain. Trimming took 1 base from V and 2 from J, leaving 7 bases between them. There are 14 residues in the CDR3. CDR1 and CDR2 from the germline V gene are LNHDA and SQIVND (reference sequence). The CDR3 coding sequence is TGTGCCAGTAGTATAGTAGTAAACACAGATACGCAGTATTTT. Translating it yields CASSIVVNTDTQYF.

The chain has TRBV7-2 and TRBJ1-1; D call uncertain. The CDR3 spans 13 residues. The germline CDR1 and CDR2 sequences are SGHTA and FQGNSA. V gave up 4 bases and J gave up 3 bases, with 9 bases separating them. The CDR3 DNA reads as TGTGCCAGCAGCTCCTCGGTATACACTGAAGCTTTCTTT. It translates to CASSSSVYTEAFF.

The rearrangement joins TRBV28 to TRBJ1-5, with TRBD1 identical over 8 bases. The V segment lost 2 bases and the J segment 3 bases; nucleotides outside the gene matches: 9. The length of the CDR3 is 17 residues. In germline, CDR1 is MDHEN, CDR2 SYDVKM. CDR3 amino acids: CASSLIGRTGFNQPQHF. The CDR3 coding sequence is TGTGCCAGCAGTTTAATTGGCAGGACAGGGTTCAATCAGCCCCAGCATTTT.

The V and J genes are TRBV6-1 and TRBJ2-1; D possibly corresponds to TRBD1 (6 bases). The CDR3 consists of 15 residues. The ends were cut back, 2 bases at V and 4 bases at J, with 12 bases in the middle. Germline values: CDR1 MNHNS, CDR2 SASEGT. CDR3 region: CASSELGHLYNEQFF. Here the CDR3 DNA reads TGTGCCAGCAGTGAACTGGGACACCTATACAATGAGCAGTTCTTC.

The genes are TRBV11-1 and TRBJ1-3, with 7 bases that match TRBD1. With V trimmed by 5 bases and J by 0 bases, 7 bases remained unmatched. The CDR3 length is 16 residues. Germline V gene data show CDR1 as SGHAT and CDR2 as FQDESV (reference sequence). For the CDR3, the DNA is TGTGCCAGCAGCCAGGGGGGTCGAGGCTCTGGAAACACCATATATTTT. The encoded protein is CASSQGGRGSGNTIYF.

The chain uses TRBV6-5 and TRBJ2-7; 9 positions match TRBD2. The CDR3 is 13 amino acids. Trimming cost V 6 bases and J 3 bases; bases outside gene matches: 3. CDR1 MNHEY and CDR2 SVGAGI come from the germline V gene. The CDR3 bases are TGTGCCAGCAGCCCTAGCGGGAACTACGAGCAGTACTTC. It encodes CASSPSGNYEQYF.

This clone was counted only a few times. The rearrangement joins TRBV5-4 to TRBJ2-1; D may be TRBD2 (6 bases). CDR1 and CDR2 (germline): SGHNT, YYREEE (reference sequence). V lost 4 bases, J lost 2 bases, and 13 bases lay in between. CDR3 length equals 15 residues. The CDR3 DNA is TGTGCCAGCAGCCCTACTAGCACCGCCTACAATGAGCAGTTCTTC. Its translation: CASSPTSTAYNEQFF.

The chain links TRBV5-8 to TRBJ1-1, with 7 nucleotides matching TRBD1. The germline gives CDR1 SGHTS, CDR2 YDEGEE. V gave up 2 bases and J gave up 10 bases; unmatched junction bases: 14. The CDR3 sequence is 15 residues long. The CDR3 loop reads CASSLIPGQPAGAFF. For the CDR3, the DNA is TGTGCCAGCAGCTTAATCCCGGGACAGCCCGCGGGAGCTTTCTTT. Complete variable domain (other parts from reference TRBV5-8 and TRBJ1-1): EAGVTQSPTHLIKTRGQQATLRCSPISGHTSVYWYQQALGLGLQFLLWYDEGEERNRGNFPPRFSGRQFPNYSSELNVNALELEDSALYLCASSLIPGQPAGAFFGQGTRLTVV.